Listed below are T cell receptor beta chains from one sample, sequenced in a study of shared clonotypes between healthy human individuals. TCRdb's table, derived via immunoSEQ multiplex PCR, lists solely in-frame clones and lacks some. The table has more than 600,000 clones, about 92% seen once. Sequenced material: naive CD8+ T cells sorted from blood. Every receptor here comes from a man aged 30 to 39 in good health. Both conserved end residues are part of each CDR3. The D gene is left open where the match is weak. Clone sizes are given selectively: once, few, many, or a class where the clone is expanded.

>-|-|TRBV5-1|TRBJ2-3
CASSGGPNLSTDTQYF
TGCGCCAGCAGCGGGGGACCAAACCTTAGCACAGATACGCAGTATTTT
>TRBD2|-|TRBV27|TRBJ2-3
CASSPLATDTQYF
TGTGCCAGCAGTCCACTAGCGACAGATACGCAGTATTTT
>TRBD1|-|TRBV28|TRBJ1-2
CASRSQGANGYTF
TGTGCCAGCAGAAGTCAGGGGGCTAATGGCTACACCTTC
>-|-|TRBV7-6|TRBJ1-1
CASSREVGTEAFF
TGTGCCAGCAGCCGGGAGGTCGGCACTGAAGCTTTCTTT
>-|-|TRBV27|TRBJ2-2
CASSLGGTNTGELFF
TGTGCCAGCAGTTTAGGCGGAACGAACACCGGGGAGCTGTTTTTT
>-|-|TRBV5-4|TRBJ2-1
CASSGARAGNNEQFF
TGTGCCAGCAGCGGCGCCAGGGCGGGAAACAATGAGCAGTTCTTC
>TRBD2|-|TRBV28|TRBJ2-3
CASSPREGGTDTQYF
TGTGCCAGCAGCCCCAGGGAGGGAGGCACAGATACGCAGTATTTT
>-|-|TRBV27|TRBJ2-7
CASSLSGRSPYEQYF
TGTGCCAGCAGTTTATCGGGTAGAAGTCCCTACGAGCAGTACTTC
>TRBD1|-|TRBV7-9|TRBJ2-5
CASSSLSGTEKETQYF
TGTGCCAGCAGCTCCCTCTCCGGGACAGAAAAAGAGACCCAGTACTTC
>-|once|TRBV27|TRBJ2-3
CASSLSGYSTDTQYF
TGTGCCAGCAGTTTATCAGGGTATAGCACAGATACGCAGTATTTT
>-|-|TRBV28|TRBJ1-1
CASSPTRTGGGGAFF
TGTGCCAGCAGTCCAACCCGGACGGGAGGCGGTGGGGCTTTCTTT
>TRBD2|-|TRBV7-6|TRBJ2-1
CASSIGLVEPNEQFF
TGTGCCAGCAGCATCGGACTAGTTGAACCCAATGAGCAGTTCTTC
>TRBD1|-|TRBV7-9|TRBJ2-5
CASSLVTGTGQETQYF
TGTGCCAGCAGCTTAGTGACCGGGACAGGGCAAGAGACCCAGTACTTC
>-|-|TRBV7-2|TRBJ2-7
CASSPGLPYEQYF
TGTGCCAGCAGCCCCGGACTACCCTACGAGCAGTACTTC
>-|-|TRBV9|TRBJ2-3
CASSLLDNTQYF
TGTGCCAGCAGCTTACTAGATAATACGCAGTATTTT
>TRBD2|-|TRBV11-2|TRBJ2-3
CASSSLAVLDTDTQYF
TGTGCCAGCAGCTCCCTAGCGGTTCTTGACACAGATACGCAGTATTTT
>-|-|TRBV2|TRBJ2-5
CASSPGHSLKETQYF
TGTGCCAGCAGTCCGGGTCACAGCTTAAAGGAGACCCAGTACTTC
>-|-|TRBV4-1|TRBJ2-7
CASSQALAGTTYEQYF
TGCGCCAGCAGCCAAGCGTTGGCGGGAACAACCTACGAGCAGTACTTC
>-|-|TRBV27|TRBJ2-5
CASSLLGGRETQYF
TGTGCCAGCAGTTTATTGGGGGGGCGAGAGACCCAGTACTTC
>-|-|TRBV5-5|TRBJ2-7
CASRPAWETYEQYF
TGTGCCAGCAGGCCCGCCTGGGAGACCTACGAGCAGTACTTC
>TRBD2|-|TRBV7-2|TRBJ2-1
CASSISGTSGLREQFF
TGTGCCAGCAGCATATCCGGGACTAGCGGGTTGCGTGAGCAGTTCTTC
>-|-|TRBV5-1|TRBJ2-1
CASSPRGGSYNEQFF
TGCGCCAGCAGCCCGCGGGGAGGCTCCTACAATGAGCAGTTCTTC
>-|-|TRBV11-2|TRBJ2-1
CASSLDLGNNEQFF
TGTGCCAGCAGCTTAGACCTGGGGAACAATGAGCAGTTCTTC
>-|-|TRBV28|TRBJ1-1
CASSLQLRTEAFF
TGTGCCAGCAGTTTACAACTCCGTACTGAAGCTTTCTTT
>-|-|TRBV11-2|TRBJ2-1
CASSTESSYNEQFF
TGTGCCAGTAGTACAGAGAGCTCCTACAATGAGCAGTTCTTC
>-|-|TRBV6-1|TRBJ2-7
CASSESIFYEQYF
TGTGCCAGCAGTGAGTCGATATTTTACGAGCAGTACTTC
>-|-|TRBV4-3|TRBJ1-1
CASSQIRSTRTEAFF
TGCGCCAGCAGCCAAATACGCTCCACCCGAACCGAAGCTTTCTTT
>TRBD2|-|TRBV11-2|TRBJ2-4
CASSLDRTSGNIQYF
TGTGCCAGCAGCTTAGATCGAACTAGCGGGAACATTCAGTACTTC
>TRBD2|-|TRBV11-2|TRBJ2-5
CASSVTSRETQETQYF
TGTGCCAGCAGCGTAACCTCGCGGGAGACCCAAGAGACCCAGTACTTC
>-|-|TRBV27|TRBJ2-1
CASSWQGYNEQFF
TGTGCCAGCAGTTGGCAGGGTTACAATGAGCAGTTCTTC
>TRBD2|-|TRBV28|TRBJ2-7
CAISPGLAGLPRYEQYF
TGTGCCATCTCTCCGGGACTAGCGGGTCTCCCTCGCTACGAGCAGTACTTC
>TRBD2|-|TRBV5-6|TRBJ2-1
CASSPAGVFYNEQFF
TGTGCCAGCAGCCCAGCGGGAGTATTTTACAATGAGCAGTTCTTC
>-|-|TRBV7-9|TRBJ2-7
CASSPGQGRYEQYF
TGTGCCAGCAGCCCTGGGCAGGGAAGGTACGAGCAGTACTTC
>-|-|TRBV10-3|TRBJ1-1
CAISDGPEAFF
TGTGCCATCAGTGACGGCCCCGAAGCTTTCTTT
>-|-|TRBV6-5|TRBJ2-7
CASSSPGHSYEQYF
TGTGCCAGCAGTTCCCCGGGACACTCCTACGAGCAGTACTTC
>-|-|TRBV7-6|TRBJ1-1
CASREGENTEAFF
TGTGCCAGCCGCGAGGGCGAGAACACTGAAGCTTTCTTT
>-|-|TRBV28|TRBJ1-5
CASSLMAGASQPQHF
TGTGCCAGCAGTTTAATGGCGGGGGCTAGTCAGCCCCAGCATTTT
>-|-|TRBV28|TRBJ1-5
CASTELGGIQPQHF
TGTGCCAGCACCGAACTAGGAGGGATCCAGCCCCAGCATTTT
>TRBD2|-|TRBV5-1|TRBJ2-1
CASSLEGLAGGGDEQFF
TGCGCCAGCAGCTTGGAGGGACTAGCGGGAGGGGGCGATGAGCAGTTCTTC
>TRBD1|-|TRBV5-5|TRBJ1-4
CASRPGTGREKLFF
TGTGCCAGCAGGCCCGGGACAGGAAGGGAAAAACTGTTTTTT
>-|once|TRBV15|TRBJ1-5
CATSRETGVQPQHF
TGTGCCACCAGCAGAGAGACAGGAGTTCAGCCCCAGCATTTT
>TRBD1|-|TRBV6-1|TRBJ2-7
CASSDWTGGSPYEQYF
TGTGCCAGCAGTGACTGGACAGGGGGCAGTCCCTACGAGCAGTACTTC
>TRBD2|-|TRBV29-1|TRBJ2-2
CSVEGPGGLFF
TGCAGCGTTGAAGGCCCGGGAGGGCTGTTTTTT
>-|-|TRBV4-1|TRBJ1-3
CASSQVRNSGNTIYF
TGCGCCAGCAGCCAAGTACGGAACTCTGGAAACACCATATATTTT
>TRBD1|-|TRBV28|TRBJ2-1
CASSPGTGLNNEQFF
TGTGCCAGCAGCCCAGGGACAGGGCTTAACAATGAGCAGTTCTTC
>TRBD1|-|TRBV19|TRBJ1-1
CASSIDGQGIEAFF
TGTGCCAGTAGTATAGACGGACAGGGGATTGAAGCTTTCTTT
>TRBD2|once|TRBV11-2|TRBJ2-5
CASSLAGGETQYF
TGTGCCAGCAGCTTAGCGGGAGGAGAGACCCAGTACTTC
>-|-|TRBV14|TRBJ2-1
CASSQDSWTFAKDEQFF
TGTGCCAGCAGCCAAGATTCCTGGACTTTTGCTAAGGATGAGCAGTTCTTC
>-|-|TRBV7-3|TRBJ2-3
CASSTKTGMSTDTQYF
TGTGCCAGCAGCACCAAAACAGGAATGTCCACAGATACGCAGTATTTT
>-|-|TRBV7-9|TRBJ1-1
CASSLWTGTEVEAFF
TGTGCCAGCAGCTTATGGACGGGGACCGAAGTTGAAGCTTTCTTT
>-|-|TRBV13|TRBJ2-2
CASSPQEFTGELFF
TGTGCCAGCAGCCCACAGGAGTTCACCGGGGAGCTGTTTTTT
>-|-|TRBV4-3|TRBJ2-3
CASSPSVHYTDTQYF
TGCGCCAGCAGCCCCTCGGTTCATTACACAGATACGCAGTATTTT
>TRBD2|-|TRBV4-2|TRBJ2-3
CASSQAPPGTSGDTQYF
TGTGCCAGCAGCCAAGCCCCACCGGGGACTAGCGGCGATACGCAGTATTTT
>-|-|TRBV25-1|TRBJ2-5
CASSESGSQETQYF
TGTGCCAGCAGTGAATCCGGCAGCCAAGAGACCCAGTACTTC
>TRBD1|-|TRBV27|TRBJ2-2
CASSLTPGQTTGELFF
TGTGCCAGCAGTTTAACACCGGGACAGACTACCGGGGAGCTGTTTTTT
>-|-|TRBV5-1|TRBJ2-7
CASSLEVGVNYEQYF
TGCGCCAGCAGCTTGGAAGTGGGTGTTAACTACGAGCAGTACTTC
>-|-|TRBV29-1|TRBJ2-5
CSVEDALTSMETQYF
TGCAGCGTTGAAGATGCCCTAACTAGCATGGAGACCCAGTACTTC
>-|few|TRBV27|TRBJ1-1
CASSLSAGTEAFF
TGTGCCAGCAGTTTATCGGCGGGCACTGAAGCTTTCTTT
>-|-|TRBV5-4|TRBJ1-1
CASRLGNEAFF
TGTGCCAGCAGACTCGGGAATGAAGCTTTCTTT
>-|once|TRBV9|TRBJ2-7
CASSGGAEQYF
TGTGCCAGCAGCGGGGGAGCCGAGCAGTACTTC